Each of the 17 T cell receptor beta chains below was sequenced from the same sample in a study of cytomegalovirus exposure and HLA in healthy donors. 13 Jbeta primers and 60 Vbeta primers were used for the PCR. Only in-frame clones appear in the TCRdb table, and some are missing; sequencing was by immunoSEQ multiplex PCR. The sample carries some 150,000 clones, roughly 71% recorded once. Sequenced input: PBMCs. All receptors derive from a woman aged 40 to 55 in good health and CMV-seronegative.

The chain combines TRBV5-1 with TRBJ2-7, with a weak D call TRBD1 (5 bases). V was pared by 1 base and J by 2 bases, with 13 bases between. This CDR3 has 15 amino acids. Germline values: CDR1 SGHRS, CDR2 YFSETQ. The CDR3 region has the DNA TGCGCCAGCAGCTTGACCCCAGGGCAGCCCTACGAGCAGTACTTC. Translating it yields CASSLTPGQPYEQYF.

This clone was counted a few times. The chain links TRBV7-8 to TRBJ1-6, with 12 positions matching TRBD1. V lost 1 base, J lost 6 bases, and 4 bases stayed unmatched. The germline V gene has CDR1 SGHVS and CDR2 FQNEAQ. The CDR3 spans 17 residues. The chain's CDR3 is CASSLVGQGALNSPLHF. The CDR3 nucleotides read TGTGCCAGCAGCTTAGTGGGACAGGGGGCGCTTAATTCACCCCTCCACTTT.

Here the CDR3 reads CASSPVTGYDNSPLHF. The CDR3 coding sequence is TGCGCCAGCAGCCCAGTGACAGGGTATGATAATTCACCCCTCCACTTT. The gene calls are TRBV4-1 and TRBJ1-6; 7 positions agree with TRBD1. Germline CDR1 MGHRA, CDR2 YSYEKL. With 4 bases clipped from V and 5 bases from J, the junction kept 8 bases outside the gene matches. The CDR3 is 16 residues long.

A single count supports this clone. The DNA of the CDR3 is TGTGCCATCCTGAGGGGGTGGGGCACTGAAGCTTTCTTT. It encodes CAILRGWGTEAFF. The V gene is TRBV10-3, the J gene TRBJ1-1, with D perhaps TRBD1 (6 bases). Germline V gene lookup returns CDR1 ENHRY and CDR2 SYGVKD. Trimming removed 8 bases at V and 4 bases at J, with 14 bases between. The CDR3 extends over 13 amino acids.

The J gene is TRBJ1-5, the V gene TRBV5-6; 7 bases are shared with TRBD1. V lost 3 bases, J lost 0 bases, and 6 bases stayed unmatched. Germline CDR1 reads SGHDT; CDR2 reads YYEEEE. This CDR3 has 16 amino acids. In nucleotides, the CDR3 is TGTGCCAGCAGCTATACAGGGGATTATAGCAATCAGCCCCAGCATTTT. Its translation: CASSYTGDYSNQPQHF.

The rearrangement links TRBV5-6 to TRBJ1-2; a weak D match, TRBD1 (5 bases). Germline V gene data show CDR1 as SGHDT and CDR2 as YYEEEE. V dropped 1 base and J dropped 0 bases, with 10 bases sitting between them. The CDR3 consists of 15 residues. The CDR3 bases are TGTGCCAGCAGCTTGACAGGTTTCCCTAACTATGGCTACACCTTC. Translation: CASSLTGFPNYGYTF.

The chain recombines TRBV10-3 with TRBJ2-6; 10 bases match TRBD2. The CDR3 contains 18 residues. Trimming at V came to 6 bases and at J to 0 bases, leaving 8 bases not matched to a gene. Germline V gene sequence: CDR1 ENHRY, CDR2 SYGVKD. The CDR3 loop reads CAIREHSGGSSGANVLTF. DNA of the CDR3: TGTGCCATCAGGGAGCATAGCGGGGGGAGCTCTGGGGCCAACGTCCTGACTTTC.

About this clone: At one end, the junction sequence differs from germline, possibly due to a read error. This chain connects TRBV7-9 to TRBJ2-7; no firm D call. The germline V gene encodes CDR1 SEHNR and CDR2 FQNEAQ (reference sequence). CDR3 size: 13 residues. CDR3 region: CASGLSSSYEQYF. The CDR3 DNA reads TGTGCCAGCGGCTTATCGTCTTCGTACGAGCAGTACTTC.

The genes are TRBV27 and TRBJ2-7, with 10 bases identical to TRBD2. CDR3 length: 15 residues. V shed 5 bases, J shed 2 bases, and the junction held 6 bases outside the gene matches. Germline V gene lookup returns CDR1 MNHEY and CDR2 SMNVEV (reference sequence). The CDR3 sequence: CASSPAGGQTYEQYF. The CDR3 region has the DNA TGTGCCAGCAGTCCAGCGGGGGGGCAAACCTACGAGCAGTACTTC.

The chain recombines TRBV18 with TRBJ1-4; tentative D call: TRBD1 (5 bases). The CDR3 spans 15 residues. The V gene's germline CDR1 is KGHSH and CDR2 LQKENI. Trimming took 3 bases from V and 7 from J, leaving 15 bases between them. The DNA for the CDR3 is TGTGCCAGCTCACCTCAGGGAATACGCGGTGAAAAACTGTTTTTT. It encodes CASSPQGIRGEKLFF.

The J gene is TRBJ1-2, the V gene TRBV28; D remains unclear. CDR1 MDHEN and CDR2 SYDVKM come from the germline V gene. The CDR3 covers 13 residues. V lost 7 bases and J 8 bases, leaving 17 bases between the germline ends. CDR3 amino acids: CASTLPPTGGYTF. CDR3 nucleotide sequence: TGTGCCAGCACCCTACCTCCGACGGGGGGCTACACCTTC.

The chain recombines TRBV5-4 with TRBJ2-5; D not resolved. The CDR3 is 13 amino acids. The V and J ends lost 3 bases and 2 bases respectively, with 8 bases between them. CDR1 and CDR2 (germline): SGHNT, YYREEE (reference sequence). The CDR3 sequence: CASSWAVQETQYF. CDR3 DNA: TGTGCCAGCAGCTGGGCAGTACAAGAGACCCAGTACTTC.

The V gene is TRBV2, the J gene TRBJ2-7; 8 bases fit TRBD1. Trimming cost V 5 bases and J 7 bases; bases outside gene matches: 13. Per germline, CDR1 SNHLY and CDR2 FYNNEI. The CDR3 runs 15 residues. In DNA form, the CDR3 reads TGTGCCAGCAGTACTCCGACAGGGGTAACGAATGAGCAGTACTTC. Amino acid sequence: CASSTPTGVTNEQYF.

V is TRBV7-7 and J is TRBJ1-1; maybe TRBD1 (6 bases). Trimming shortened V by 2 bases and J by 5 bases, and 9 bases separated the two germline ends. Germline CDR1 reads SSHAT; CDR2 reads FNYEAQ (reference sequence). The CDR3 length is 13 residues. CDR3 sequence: CASSLSGETEAFF. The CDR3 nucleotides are TGTGCCAGCAGCTTATCAGGGGAAACTGAAGCTTTCTTT.

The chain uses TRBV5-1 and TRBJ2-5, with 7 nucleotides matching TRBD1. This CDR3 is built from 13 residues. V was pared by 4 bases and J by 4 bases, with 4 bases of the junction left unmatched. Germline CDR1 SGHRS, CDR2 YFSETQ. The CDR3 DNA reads TGCGCCAGCAGCACGACAGGGCGAGAGACCCAGTACTTC. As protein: CASSTTGRETQYF. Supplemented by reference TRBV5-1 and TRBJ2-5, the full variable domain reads KAGVTQTPRYLIKTRGQQVTLSCSPISGHRSVSWYQQTPGQGLQFLFEYFSETQRNKGNFPGRFSGRQFSNSRSEMNVSTLELGDSALYLCASSTTGRETQYFGPGTRLLVL.

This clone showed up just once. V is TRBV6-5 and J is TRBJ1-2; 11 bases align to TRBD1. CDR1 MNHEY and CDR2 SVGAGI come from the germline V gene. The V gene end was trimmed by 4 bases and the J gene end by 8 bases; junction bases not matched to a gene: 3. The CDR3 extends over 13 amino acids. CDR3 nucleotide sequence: TGTGCCAGCAGTTCGGACAGGGGGCGAGGCTACACCTTC. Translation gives CASSSDRGRGYTF.

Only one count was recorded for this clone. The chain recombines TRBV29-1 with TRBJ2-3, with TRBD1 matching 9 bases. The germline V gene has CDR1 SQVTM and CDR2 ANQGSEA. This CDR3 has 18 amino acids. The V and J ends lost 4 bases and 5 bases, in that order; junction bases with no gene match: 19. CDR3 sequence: CSVAGTGSFQGGLDTQYF. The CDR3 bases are TGCAGCGTTGCGGGGACAGGGTCATTCCAAGGTGGTCTAGATACGCAGTATTTT.